These T cell receptor beta chains were read from a single sample in a study of blood T cell repertoires in COVID-19. Here immunoSEQ multiplex PCR was the method, and the copy in TCRdb shows in-frame clones only, minus some. The sample records about 250,000 clones, 80% to 90% being singletons. Sequencing input: peripheral blood. The receptors originated from a man aged 30 to 45 with acute or convalescent COVID-19. Both conserved end residues are part of each CDR3. The D gene is left open where the match is weak. Clone size appears in some rows only: once, few, many, or a class for an expanded clone.

J gene: TRBJ1-3
D gene: NA
V gene: TRBV4-1
CDR3 length: 15
clone size: NA
CDR3 protein: CASTSQTGTTDTIYF
CDR3 DNA: TGCGCCAGCACCTCCCAGACAGGTACAACTGACACCATATATTTT

J gene: TRBJ1-2
D gene: NA
V gene: TRBV7-9
CDR3 length: 12
clone size: once
CDR3 protein: CASSLEGFGYTF
CDR3 DNA: TGTGCCAGCAGCTTAGAGGGGTTTGGCTACACCTTC

J gene: TRBJ1-1
D gene: NA
V gene: TRBV6-5
CDR3 length: 15
clone size: NA
CDR3 protein: CASSSYGVMNTEAFF
CDR3 DNA: TGTGCCAGCAGTTCCTACGGGGTCATGAACACTGAAGCTTTCTTT

J gene: TRBJ1-1
D gene: TRBD1
V gene: TRBV5-4
CDR3 length: 16
clone size: once
CDR3 protein: CASSQGAGQLNTEAFF
CDR3 DNA: TGTGCCAGCAGCCAGGGCGCGGGACAGCTGAACACTGAAGCTTTCTTT

J gene: TRBJ2-3
D gene: TRBD2
V gene: TRBV27
CDR3 length: 16
clone size: NA
CDR3 protein: CASSRLSGRATDTQYF
CDR3 DNA: TGTGCCAGCAGTAGACTTAGCGGGAGGGCCACGGATACGCAGTATTTT

J gene: TRBJ1-5
D gene: NA
V gene: TRBV6-5
CDR3 length: 14
clone size: NA
CDR3 protein: CASSLVYSNQPQHF
CDR3 DNA: TGTGCCAGCAGTTTAGTATATAGCAATCAGCCCCAGCATTTT

J gene: TRBJ1-1
D gene: NA
V gene: TRBV19
CDR3 length: 15
clone size: once
CDR3 protein: CASRKTGHSGAEAFF
CDR3 DNA: TGTGCCAGTAGGAAGACAGGACACTCCGGGGCTGAAGCTTTCTTT

J gene: TRBJ2-3
D gene: NA
V gene: TRBV7-3
CDR3 length: 13
clone size: NA
CDR3 protein: CASSEGPTDTQYF
CDR3 DNA: TGTGCCAGCAGCGAGGGCCCCACAGATACGCAGTATTTT

J gene: TRBJ1-5
D gene: NA
V gene: TRBV12-5
CDR3 length: 15
clone size: NA
CDR3 protein: CASGLGLNSNQPQHF
CDR3 DNA: TGTGCTAGTGGCCTCGGACTCAATAGCAATCAGCCCCAGCATTTT

J gene: TRBJ1-3
D gene: NA
V gene: TRBV28
CDR3 length: 16
clone size: NA
CDR3 protein: CASSLRSYSSGNTIYF
CDR3 DNA: TGTGCCAGCAGTTTAAGGAGTTATTCCTCTGGAAACACCATATATTTT

J gene: TRBJ2-7
D gene: TRBD1
V gene: TRBV11-3
CDR3 length: 12
clone size: NA
CDR3 protein: CASSKDRAEQYF
CDR3 DNA: TGTGCCAGCAGCAAAGACAGGGCCGAGCAGTACTTC

J gene: TRBJ2-7
D gene: NA
V gene: TRBV6-5
CDR3 length: 12
clone size: NA
CDR3 protein: CASRQGSYEQYF
CDR3 DNA: TGTGCCAGCAGACAGGGCTCCTACGAGCAGTACTTC

J gene: TRBJ1-6
D gene: NA
V gene: TRBV3-1/TRBV3-2
CDR3 length: 11
clone size: once
CDR3 protein: CASSQDSALHF
CDR3 DNA: TGTGCCAGCAGCCAAGATTCGGCCCTCCACTTT

J gene: TRBJ1-3
D gene: NA
V gene: TRBV28
CDR3 length: 15
clone size: once
CDR3 protein: CASRSNRDSGNTIYF
CDR3 DNA: TGTGCCAGCAGATCTAACAGGGATTCTGGAAACACCATATATTTT

J gene: TRBJ1-1
D gene: NA
V gene: TRBV19
CDR3 length: 15
clone size: NA
CDR3 protein: CASVRIGGEYTEAFF
CDR3 DNA: TGTGCCAGTGTCCGGATTGGAGGGGAATATACTGAAGCTTTCTTT

J gene: TRBJ2-3
D gene: NA
V gene: TRBV3-1/TRBV3-2
CDR3 length: 13
clone size: NA
CDR3 protein: CASSLKGADTQYF
CDR3 DNA: TGTGCCAGCAGCCTAAAAGGGGCGGATACGCAGTATTTT

J gene: TRBJ2-2
D gene: TRBD2
V gene: TRBV4-2
CDR3 length: 13
clone size: NA
CDR3 protein: CASESGGGGELFF
CDR3 DNA: TGTGCCAGTGAAAGCGGGGGTGGCGGGGAGCTGTTTTTT

J gene: TRBJ1-5
D gene: NA
V gene: TRBV10-1
CDR3 length: 17
clone size: NA
CDR3 protein: CASRLDSLVNSNQPQHF
CDR3 DNA: TGCGCCAGCAGGTTGGACAGCCTAGTCAATAGCAATCAGCCCCAGCATTTT

J gene: TRBJ2-5
D gene: NA
V gene: TRBV6-5
CDR3 length: 15
clone size: NA
CDR3 protein: CASSLGGRDSQTQYF
CDR3 DNA: TGTGCCAGCAGTCTCGGGGGACGGGACAGCCAGACCCAGTACTTC

J gene: TRBJ2-7
D gene: TRBD1
V gene: TRBV18
CDR3 length: 14
clone size: NA
CDR3 protein: CASSSETGVYEQYF
CDR3 DNA: TGTGCCAGCTCATCAGAGACAGGGGTCTACGAGCAGTACTTC

J gene: TRBJ1-2
D gene: TRBD1
V gene: TRBV7-6
CDR3 length: 15
clone size: NA
CDR3 protein: CASSLAGGRGSGYTF
CDR3 DNA: TGTGCCAGCAGCTTAGCAGGGGGCAGGGGTTCTGGCTACACCTTC

J gene: TRBJ1-6
D gene: NA
V gene: TRBV9
CDR3 length: 12
clone size: NA
CDR3 protein: CASSPGLPFLHF
CDR3 DNA: TGTGCCAGCAGCCCGGGACTTCCATTCCTCCACTTT

J gene: TRBJ2-1
D gene: NA
V gene: TRBV29-1
CDR3 length: 12
clone size: NA
CDR3 protein: CTSGDSYNEQFF
CDR3 DNA: TGCACGAGCGGTGACTCCTACAATGAGCAGTTCTTC

J gene: TRBJ1-3
D gene: NA
V gene: TRBV14
CDR3 length: 15
clone size: NA
CDR3 protein: CASSLPSPGWNTIYF
CDR3 DNA: TGTGCCAGCAGCCTTCCCTCCCCCGGGTGGAACACCATATATTTT

J gene: TRBJ1-1
D gene: TRBD1
V gene: TRBV28
CDR3 length: 14
clone size: NA
CDR3 protein: CASRHVDRGLGAFF
CDR3 DNA: TGTGCCAGCAGACACGTAGACAGGGGGCTCGGGGCTTTCTTT

J gene: TRBJ2-2
D gene: NA
V gene: TRBV4-1
CDR3 length: 18
clone size: NA
CDR3 protein: CASSQDIQASVRTGELFF
CDR3 DNA: TGCGCCAGCAGCCAAGATATACAGGCGAGCGTTCGCACCGGGGAGCTGTTTTTT

J gene: TRBJ2-1
D gene: TRBD2
V gene: TRBV4-1
CDR3 length: 18
clone size: NA
CDR3 protein: CASSQALGTSGGSNEQFF
CDR3 DNA: TGCGCCAGCAGCCAAGCATTGGGGACTAGCGGGGGGTCCAATGAGCAGTTCTTC

J gene: TRBJ2-7
D gene: NA
V gene: TRBV6-5
CDR3 length: 14
clone size: NA
CDR3 protein: CASSYGRGGYEQYF
CDR3 DNA: TGTGCCAGCAGTTATGGGCGGGGTGGTTACGAGCAGTACTTC

J gene: TRBJ1-6
D gene: TRBD1
V gene: TRBV5-6
CDR3 length: 15
clone size: NA
CDR3 protein: CASSLPGTGDSPLHF
CDR3 DNA: TGTGCCAGCAGCTTGCCCGGGACAGGGGATTCACCCCTCCACTTT

J gene: TRBJ1-2
D gene: TRBD1
V gene: TRBV5-6
CDR3 length: 14
clone size: NA
CDR3 protein: CASSWTGGAFGYTF
CDR3 DNA: TGTGCCAGCAGCTGGACAGGGGGCGCGTTTGGCTACACCTTC

J gene: TRBJ2-1
D gene: NA
V gene: TRBV7-2
CDR3 length: 16
clone size: NA
CDR3 protein: CASSLSLLSSYNEQFF
CDR3 DNA: TGTGCCAGCAGCTTATCCCTACTTAGCTCCTACAATGAGCAGTTCTTC

J gene: TRBJ1-2
D gene: NA
V gene: TRBV6-5
CDR3 length: 14
clone size: NA
CDR3 protein: CASSQSGTNYGYTF
CDR3 DNA: TGTGCCAGCTCCCAGTCAGGGACTAACTATGGCTACACCTTC

J gene: TRBJ2-7
D gene: TRBD1
V gene: TRBV5-1
CDR3 length: 15
clone size: NA
CDR3 protein: CASSLSPGTGYEQYF
CDR3 DNA: TGCGCCAGCAGCTTAAGCCCCGGGACAGGCTACGAGCAGTACTTC

J gene: TRBJ2-1
D gene: TRBD2
V gene: TRBV27
CDR3 length: 15
clone size: NA
CDR3 protein: CASSFGLASYNEQFF
CDR3 DNA: TGTGCCAGCAGTTTCGGACTAGCTTCCTACAATGAGCAGTTCTTC

J gene: TRBJ1-2
D gene: NA
V gene: TRBV28
CDR3 length: 17
clone size: NA
CDR3 protein: CASSFPGQRLINYGYTF
CDR3 DNA: TGTGCCAGCAGTTTCCCCGGCCAGCGCCTCATTAACTATGGCTACACCTTC

J gene: TRBJ1-1
D gene: NA
V gene: TRBV27
CDR3 length: 14
clone size: NA
CDR3 protein: CASSSWDSYTEAFF
CDR3 DNA: TGTGCCAGCAGTTCCTGGGACTCTTACACTGAAGCTTTCTTT

J gene: TRBJ1-5
D gene: NA
V gene: TRBV30
CDR3 length: 13
clone size: NA
CDR3 protein: CAWSSQGFQPQHF
CDR3 DNA: TGTGCCTGGAGTTCACAGGGTTTTCAGCCCCAGCATTTT

J gene: TRBJ2-7
D gene: TRBD2
V gene: TRBV6-5
CDR3 length: 12
clone size: NA
CDR3 protein: CASSPGGTEQYF
CDR3 DNA: TGTGCCAGCAGCCCCGGGGGGACCGAGCAGTACTTC